The 2 T cell receptor beta chains given below trace back to one sample, sequenced in a study of human T cells and chemical hapten exposure. Time point indicated: pre-sensitization, week 0. The treatment was: therapeutic diphenylcyclopropenone sensitization with weekly scalp DPC. TCRdb recomputed calls from the RACE reads with MiXCR, one row per CDR3 protein. The data hold 350,000 to 400,000 distinct CDR3 sequences, with roughly 4.6% observed a single time. The sequences come from whole blood, collected in connection with sensitization to the hapten diphenylcyclopropenone (DPC). The receptors shown here come from a woman in her fifties or sixties with alopecia areata. Some clones in this sample may be carry-over from other donors' samples.

A few counts support this clonotype. This chain uses TRBV2 with TRBJ1-2; D unresolved. The CDR3 sequence is 13 residues long. V lost 4 bases and J 4 bases, leaving 10 bases between the germline ends. Germline V gives CDR1 SNHLY, CDR2 FYNNEI. CDR3 protein: CASSGLGAYGYTF. CDR3 coding DNA: TGTGCCAGCAGTGGGTTGGGAGCCTATGGCTACACCTTC.

The table lists this clonotype with many counts. The chain links TRBV6-2 or TRBV6-3 to TRBJ2-3; TRBD2 matches at 7 bases. The germline CDR1 and CDR2 sequences are MNHEY and SVGEGT. Trimming at V came to 2 bases and at J to 2 bases, leaving 10 bases not matched to a gene. CDR3 length equals 17 residues. CDR3 sequence reads: CASSYPSSGILTDTQYF. The CDR3 nucleotides are TGTGCCAGCAGTTACCCATCCAGCGGGATCCTCACAGATACGCAGTATTTT.